This TCR beta chain appears in the sequencing data of a study of human T cells and chemical hapten exposure. Time point meaning: pre-sensitization, week 0. The treatment here: therapeutic diphenylcyclopropenone sensitization with weekly scalp DPC. The starting material, unfractionated whole blood, was used for total RNA extraction. Under the authors' procedure: A per-sample median of roughly 97,000 TCRs was observed, with a range of roughly 20,000 to 750,000. TCRdb analysed the RACE reads with MiXCR anew, one entry per CDR3 protein. These V and J calls are TCRdb output, not the study's own analysis. This table has 200,000 to 300,000 distinct CDR3 sequences, approximately 8.4% appearing once. This clonotype occurred a few times. J gave up 2 bases and V 2 bases, and 3 bases lay outside the gene matches. CDR3 length: 15 residues. CDR1 is SGHAT and CDR2 is FQNNGV in the germline V gene.

The sample was whole blood, taken in connection with sensitization to the hapten diphenylcyclopropenone (DPC). The clonotype originates from a woman in her 40s with alopecia areata. Some clones in this sample may be carry-over from other donors' samples. The genes are TRBV11-2 and TRBJ1-2; 9 bases line up with TRBD1. The CDR3 DNA reads as TGTGCCAGCAGCTTATGGGGGACAGGGAACTATGGCTACACCTTC. It codes for CASSLWGTGNYGYTF.